This TCR beta chain was profiled in a study of blood T cell repertoires in COVID-19. Background on the study: From the United States, Italy and Spain came samples of acute and convalescent COVID-19. Nucleic acid was either cDNA or gDNA, and it came from T cells, B-cell-depleted T cells, or PBMCs.

The authors' processing: The assay estimated nucleated cells by amplifying reference gene primers. The data were produced by immunoSEQ multiplex PCR, yet TCRdb's version contains in-frame clones alone and is incomplete. That table is the source of V, J and clone size, and D and trimming were worked out from the DNA. The sample holds tens of thousands of clones, about 87% seen once. The CDR3 is made up of 12 amino acids. Germline values: CDR1 SGHRS, CDR2 YFSETQ. The V and J ends lost 4 bases and 6 bases, in that order; junction bases with no gene match: 2. Sequencing used peripheral blood. This TCR was recovered from a man in his sixties with acute or convalescent COVID-19. The chain has TRBV5-1 and TRBJ1-2; 8 nucleotides agree with TRBD1. The CDR3 sequence: CASSPQGDGYTF. CDR3 nucleotide sequence: TGCGCCAGCAGCCCACAGGGGGATGGCTACACCTTC.